Presented here are 28 T cell receptor beta chains from one specimen sequenced in a study of T cells in Graves' hyperthyroidism and ophthalmopathy. RNA transcripts were the template for amplifying TCR beta CDR3 regions. A set of HTBI primers served as the primers for a first-round RT-PCR of the TCR CDR3. One entry per CDR3 protein results from TCRdb running MiXCR on the multiplex PCR reads. The table includes around 620,000 distinct CDR3 sequences, about 14% detected once. Input material: blood. These receptors came from a woman between 18 and 30 years old with Graves' ophthalmopathy.

This clonotype showed up just a few times. The chain is built from TRBV7-9 and TRBJ2-7, with 7 nucleotides matching TRBD1. CDR1 and CDR2 (germline): SEHNR, FQNEAQ (reference sequence). This CDR3 region has 18 residues. The V gene end was trimmed by 0 bases and the J gene end by 1 base; junction bases not matched to a gene: 12. For the CDR3, the DNA is TGTGCCAGCAGCTTAGCGCATGGTGGAGGACAGGAATCCTACGAGCAGTACTTC. It codes for CASSLAHGGGQESYEQYF.

This clonotype was seen a few times. V usage is TRBV7-2 and J usage is TRBJ2-1; 11 nucleotides align to TRBD2. The CDR3 contains 18 residues. Germline lookup yields CDR1 SGHTA and CDR2 FQGNSA. V gave up 4 bases and J gave up 1 base; unmatched junction bases: 9. CDR3 nucleotides: TGTGCCAGCAGCTGGTCACTAGCGGGAGAGGGTTCCTACAATGAGCAGTTCTTC. Its translation is CASSWSLAGEGSYNEQFF. Drawing the rest from reference TRBV7-2 and TRBJ2-1, the complete variable domain is GAGVSQSPSNKVTEKGKDVELRCDPISGHTALYWYRQSLGQGLEFLIYFQGNSAPDKSGLPSDRFSAERTGGSVSTLTIQRTQQEDSAVYLCASSWSLAGEGSYNEQFFGPGTRLTVL.

This clonotype was counted ten times or more. This sequence joins TRBV7-3 and TRBJ2-1; no clear D gene. The germline V gene encodes CDR1 SGHTA and CDR2 FQGTGA. V lost 5 bases and J 0 bases, leaving 8 bases between the germline ends. The CDR3 consists of 14 residues. CDR3 protein: CASSPHSSYNEQFF. CDR3 nucleotides: TGTGCCAGCAGCCCACACAGCTCCTACAATGAGCAGTTCTTC.

This clonotype was observed at least ten times. The V and J genes are TRBV3-1 and TRBJ2-7, with a weak D call TRBD1 (6 bases). Germline V gene lookup returns CDR1 LGHDT and CDR2 YNNKEL (reference sequence). Trimming took off 0 bases at V and 2 bases at J, with 11 bases between the two ends. The CDR3 sequence is 15 residues long. This CDR3 reads CASSQDTGSPYEQYF. The CDR3 DNA sequence: TGTGCCAGCAGCCAAGATACAGGGAGCCCCTACGAGCAGTACTTC.

The sample holds a few counts of this clonotype. This chain connects TRBV20-1 to TRBJ2-2; TRBD2 is a possible D gene (5 bases). Trimming shortened V by 3 bases and J by 3 bases, and 17 bases separated the two germline ends. The CDR3 is made up of 16 amino acids. Per the germline V gene, CDR1 is DFQATT and CDR2 is SNEGSKA (reference sequence). The CDR3 reads CSASLPGGVDTGELFF. CDR3 coding DNA: TGCAGTGCTAGTTTACCAGGAGGCGTGGACACCGGGGAGCTGTTTTTT.

This clonotype has at least ten counts. This chain links TRBV6-5 with TRBJ1-1; D gene ambiguous. CDR3 length equals 14 residues. V lost 2 bases and J 5 bases, leaving 12 bases between the germline ends. In germline, CDR1 is MNHEY, CDR2 SVGAGI. CDR3 residues: CASSYGHLGTEAFF. The CDR3 nucleotides are TGTGCCAGCAGTTACGGGCACCTGGGGACTGAAGCTTTCTTT.

This clonotype was seen many times. This sequence joins TRBV2 and TRBJ2-3, with 7 bases fitting TRBD1. V dropped 5 bases and J dropped 2; count of bases not matched to a gene: 10. The germline V gene encodes CDR1 SNHLY and CDR2 FYNNEI. The CDR3 loop spans 16 amino acids. The CDR3 DNA is TGTGCCAGCAGTCCAGCCGGGACAGAATACACAGATACGCAGTATTTT. It is translated as CASSPAGTEYTDTQYF.

This clonotype was observed a handful of times. The chain employs TRBV14 and TRBJ2-5; 8 bases are a match to TRBD1. This CDR3 is built from 15 residues. V trimming: 4 bases; J trimming: 4 bases; junction bases outside the gene matches: 8. In germline, CDR1 is SGHDN, CDR2 FVKESK. DNA for the CDR3: TGTGCCAGCAGCCCCGTCAGGGGGCTAAGAGAGACCCAGTACTTC. This codes for CASSPVRGLRETQYF. Full variable domain (outside the CDR3, taken from reference TRBV14 and TRBJ2-5): EAGVTQFPSHSVIEKGQTVTLRCDPISGHDNLYWYRRVMGKEIKFLLHFVKESKQDESGMPNNRFLAERTGGTYSTLKVQPAELEDSGVYFCASSPVRGLRETQYFGPGTRLLVL.

This clonotype was detected many times. The V and J genes are TRBV7-2 and TRBJ2-3; D not resolved. This CDR3 is built from 15 residues. The ends were cut back, 4 bases at V and 1 base at J, with 12 bases in the middle. The germline gives CDR1 SGHTA, CDR2 FQGNSA. CDR3 bases: TGTGCCAGCAGCTATACTACCCGACGCACAGATACGCAGTATTTT. Protein sequence: CASSYTTRRTDTQYF.

This clonotype was found many times. The chain has TRBV20-1 and TRBJ1-4; the D gene is possibly TRBD1 (5 bases). The CDR3 is made up of 15 amino acids. CDR1 DFQATT and CDR2 SNEGSKA come from the germline V gene (reference sequence). The V and J ends lost 0 bases and 0 bases respectively, with 8 bases between them. The CDR3 DNA reads as TGCAGTGCTAGAGAGGGGGGAGCAACTAATGAAAAACTGTTTTTT. Translating it yields CSAREGGATNEKLFF.

This clonotype was seen repeatedly, ten times or more. The V gene is TRBV12-3 or TRBV12-4, the J gene TRBJ1-2; maybe TRBD1 (6 bases). V lost 3 bases to trimming and J lost 6 bases, with 14 bases between them. The CDR3 is 14 amino acids. The CDR3 reads CASSFTRDTHGYTF. As DNA, the CDR3 is TGTGCCAGCAGTTTTACCCGGGACACCCATGGCTACACCTTC.

This sequence joins TRBV11-2 and TRBJ1-2; the D gene is possibly TRBD1 (5 bases). Germline V gives CDR1 SGHAT, CDR2 FQNNGV. This CDR3 comprises 19 residues. Trimming pared 1 base from V and 1 base from J, leaving 22 bases between. In DNA form, the CDR3 reads TGTGCCAGCAGCTTAGGGCGGGGGATACATGGGATGCTTAACTATGGCTACACCTTC. Translating it yields CASSLGRGIHGMLNYGYTF.

This clonotype occurred many times. The CDR3 DNA is TGTGCCAGCAGCTTACGCCCTGGTGAGCAGTTCTTC. It yields the protein CASSLRPGEQFF. This chain uses TRBV7-3 with TRBJ2-1, with no clear D. Germline V lookup: CDR1 SGHTA, CDR2 FQGTGA. This CDR3 is 12 amino acids long. V lost 2 bases to trimming and J lost 9 bases, with 8 bases between them. Together with reference TRBV7-3 and TRBJ2-1, the CDR3 gives the full variable domain: GAGVSQTPSNKVTEKGKYVELRCDPISGHTALYWYRQSLGQGPEFLIYFQGTGAADDSGLPNDRFFAVRPEGSVSTLKIQRTERGDSAVYLCASSLRPGEQFFGPGTRLTVL.

A few counts support this clonotype. V and J are TRBV29-1 and TRBJ2-7; 10 bases line up with TRBD1. The junction had 10 bases not matched to a gene; V was cut back by 7 bases and J by 4 bases. The V gene's germline CDR1 is SQVTM and CDR2 ANQGSEA. CDR3 length: 14 residues. CDR3 sequence: CSAGGGTGEYEQYF. CDR3 DNA: TGCAGCGCCGGGGGCGGGACAGGGGAATACGAGCAGTACTTC.

This clonotype showed up just once. An end of the junction does not agree with germline; a read error may underlie this. The chain joins TRBV5-1 to TRBJ2-7, with TRBD2 matching over 9 bases. Germline V gene data show CDR1 as SGHRS and CDR2 as YFSETQ. The CDR3 is 17 residues long. CDR3 nucleotides: TGCGCCAGCAGCTTCTCCGACCTAGCGGGAAGGCCCTACGGGCAGTACTTC. Translation gives CASSFSDLAGRPYGQYF.

This clonotype showed up many times. The J gene is TRBJ2-7, the V gene TRBV7-9, with a weak D call TRBD1 (7 bases). The CDR3 has 16 residues. Germline V gene lookup returns CDR1 SEHNR and CDR2 FQNEAQ (reference sequence). Trimming shortened V by 5 bases and J by 4 bases, and 21 bases separated the two germline ends. The CDR3 nucleotides are TGTGCCAGCAGCATCTCCGGGACAGCGGCGGGGTACGAGCAGTACTTC. Protein product: CASSISGTAAGYEQYF.

In the case of this clonotype: A much larger clone differs by one base, so this may be a read error. The chain has TRBV7-2 and TRBJ2-1; possible D gene TRBD2, 5 bases. The length of the CDR3 is 15 residues. Germline-derived CDR1 and CDR2 are SGHTA and FQGNSA. The CDR3 sequence: CASSPGMGSYNERFF. The DNA of the CDR3 is TGTGCCAGCAGCCCGGGGATGGGCTCCTACAATGAGCGGTTCTTC. Full variable domain (outside the CDR3, taken from reference TRBV7-2 and TRBJ2-1): GAGVSQSPSNKVTEKGKDVELRCDPISGHTALYWYRQSLGQGLEFLIYFQGNSAPDKSGLPSDRFSAERTGGSVSTLTIQRTQQEDSAVYLCASSPGMGSYNERFFGPGTRLTVL.

This clonotype was recorded at least ten times. The V call is TRBV20-1, the J call TRBJ1-5, with TRBD1 identical over 8 bases. The CDR3 length is 16 residues. After removal of 3 bases from V and 3 bases from J, the junction contained 10 bases not matched to a gene. From germline, CDR1 is DFQATT and CDR2 SNEGSKA (reference sequence). CDR3 coding DNA: TGCAGTGCTAGTCTTTCGACAGGGGATCCCAATCAGCCCCAGCATTTT. Its translation is CSASLSTGDPNQPQHF.

The gene calls are TRBV7-9 and TRBJ2-1; maybe TRBD1 (5 bases). V gave up 6 bases and J gave up 9 bases, with 15 bases separating them. The germline gives CDR1 SEHNR, CDR2 FQNEAQ (reference sequence). CDR3 length equals 13 residues. The CDR3 region is CASRARERVEQFF. CDR3 coding DNA: TGTGCCAGCAGGGCCAGGGAACGTGTTGAGCAGTTCTTC.

This clonotype was seen many times. The chain has TRBV18 and TRBJ2-1; 8 nucleotides align to TRBD1. Germline CDR1 is KGHSH and CDR2 is LQKENI. The length of the CDR3 is 16 residues. Trimming at V came to 3 bases and at J to 3 bases, leaving 7 bases not matched to a gene. Written as DNA, the CDR3 is TGTGCCAGCTCACCGCTACAGGGGGAGGTCTACAATGAGCAGTTCTTC. Its translation is CASSPLQGEVYNEQFF.

This clonotype was counted at least ten times. The rearrangement links TRBV7-8 to TRBJ2-7; TRBD2 agrees at 11 bases. V lost 6 bases to trimming and J lost 1 base; unmatched junction nucleotides: 5. The germline V gene has CDR1 SGHVS and CDR2 FQNEAQ. The CDR3 is made up of 15 amino acids. CDR3 DNA sequence: TGTGCCAGCAGTTTGGGGACTAGCGGATCCTACGAGCAGTACTTC. This codes for CASSLGTSGSYEQYF.

This chain connects TRBV10-3 to TRBJ1-3; D not resolved. V was clipped by 10 bases and J by 2 bases, with 6 bases between them. There are 11 residues in the CDR3. Germline V gene data show CDR1 as ENHRY and CDR2 as SYGVKD. The CDR3 DNA follows: TGTGCCACCCAGGCTGGAAACACCATATATTTT. Translation: CATQAGNTIYF.

This clonotype was counted many times. The chain combines TRBV19 with TRBJ1-1; 7 bases agree with TRBD1. CDR1 is LNHDA and CDR2 is SQIVND in the germline V gene (reference sequence). The V segment lost 5 bases and the J segment 7 bases; nucleotides outside the gene matches: 4. CDR3 length: 12 amino acids. CDR3 sequence (DNA): TGTGCCAGTAGTTCCGACAGGGTTGAAGCTTTCTTT. Translated: CASSSDRVEAFF.

Many counts were recorded for this clonotype. The chain is built from TRBV27 and TRBJ2-7; TRBD2 agrees at 9 bases. The CDR3 extends over 18 amino acids. The V gene end was trimmed by 0 bases and the J gene end by 4 bases; junction bases not matched to a gene: 13. Germline CDR1 and CDR2: MNHEY and SMNVEV (reference sequence). Here the CDR3 reads CASSLSLAGASFWYEQYF. The CDR3 DNA reads as TGTGCCAGCAGTTTATCGTTAGCGGGAGCCTCCTTTTGGTACGAGCAGTACTTC.

There are a few counts of this clonotype. The chain is built from TRBV9 and TRBJ2-1; 7 bases fit TRBD1. V trimming: 0 bases; J trimming: 4 bases; junction bases outside the gene matches: 4. Germline CDR1 and CDR2: SGDLS and YYNGEE. The CDR3 runs 15 residues. CDR3 residues: CASSVVKGAYNEQFF. The CDR3 nucleotides are TGTGCCAGCAGCGTAGTAAAGGGGGCGTACAATGAGCAGTTCTTC. Drawing the rest from reference TRBV9 and TRBJ2-1, the complete variable domain is DSGVTQTPKHLITATGQRVTLRCSPRSGDLSVYWYQQSLDQGLQFLIQYYNGEERAKGNILERFSAQQFPDLHSELNLSSLELGDSALYFCASSVVKGAYNEQFFGPGTRLTVL.

In this sample, this clonotype turned up many times. J is TRBJ2-7 and V is TRBV3-1, with TRBD2 as a possible D gene (5 bases). This CDR3 region has 16 residues. CDR1 is LGHDT, CDR2 YNNKEL, per germline (reference sequence). V was shortened by 1 base and J by 0 bases, with 13 bases between the two germline ends. The CDR3 DNA follows: TGTGCCAGCAGCCAAGCTGGACTTTTCGGCTCCTACGAGCAGTACTTC. Its translation is CASSQAGLFGSYEQYF.

In its sample, this clonotype was seen many times. The rearrangement uses TRBV6-6 and TRBJ1-4; D gene unclear. CDR3 length: 14 residues. Germline assignment: CDR1 MNHNY and CDR2 SVGAGI (reference sequence). Trimming cost V 2 bases and J 7 bases, with 11 bases left between them. The CDR3 DNA follows: TGTGCCAGCAGTTACCTCCCGGGCAGTGAAAAACTGTTTTTT. This codes for CASSYLPGSEKLFF.

This clonotype was recorded many times. This chain links TRBV11-2 with TRBJ1-1; TRBD1 might be the D (6 bases). The ends were cut back, 6 bases at V and 7 bases at J, with 12 bases in the middle. Looked up from germline, CDR1 is SGHAT and CDR2 is FQNNGV. This CDR3 comprises 12 residues. DNA of the CDR3: TGTGCCAGCAGTACTCGGACAGTTGAAGCTTTCTTT. Translation: CASSTRTVEAFF.